This T cell receptor beta chain was recorded in a study of radiotherapy plus CTLA-4 blockade in lung cancer. Study context: The study recorded objective responses in 18% of patients and disease control in about 30%. General observations from the study: Clones of tumor-derived TCRs expanded in blood after radiotherapy plus ipilimumab. Among reported predictors of response, early blood T cell clone dynamics with interferon-beta performed best.

Concerning this clone: As yet, its antigen is unknown.

With ipilimumab providing CTLA-4 blockade, focal radiation was administered to patients who had chemo-refractory metastatic non-small-cell lung cancer. Libraries were prepared by immunoSEQ multiplex PCR; TCRdb keeps only in-frame clonotypes and omits some of them. The sample lists tens of thousands of clones; around nine tenths were seen once. Trimming removed 4 bases from V and 6 bases from J; junction bases left unmatched: 2. The CDR3 runs 13 residues. Germline lookup yields CDR1 MNHEY and CDR2 SVGAGI. The sequence was collected from a human donor with non-small cell lung cancer that progressed on radiotherapy plus ipilimumab. The chain couples TRBV6-5 to TRBJ2-5, with 10 bases lining up with TRBD1. The sample consisted of peripheral blood, taken from a patient treated with radiotherapy plus ipilimumab. The CDR3 DNA sequence: TGTGCCAGCAGTTGGGGACAGGGGCAGACCCAGTACTTC. Translating gives CASSWGQGQTQYF.